Each of the 14 T cell receptor beta chains below was sequenced from the same sample in a study of T cell changes during pregnancy in multiple sclerosis. TCRdb's table, derived via immunoSEQ multiplex PCR, lists solely in-frame clones and lacks some. The sample consists of 50,000 or so clones, about nine tenths of them appearing once. Source: CD4+ T cells from peripheral blood mononuclear cells, taken in the second trimester of pregnancy. These receptors all stem from a female donor with multiple sclerosis, enrolled in a pregnancy study.

This clone was counted between two and nine times. Here the CDR3 DNA reads TGCGCCAGCAGCGCAAACAGGAACACTGAAGCTTTCTTT. It specifies CASSANRNTEAFF. V and J are TRBV5-1 and TRBJ1-1; D gene unclear. Germline values: CDR1 SGHRS, CDR2 YFSETQ. V gave up 4 bases and J gave up 1 base, with 8 bases separating them. This CDR3 comprises 13 residues.

The chain employs TRBV11-1 and TRBJ1-1; weak D call: TRBD1 (5 bases). V lost 1 base and J lost 1, with 7 bases in between. The CDR3 totals 14 residues. In germline, CDR1 is SGHAT, CDR2 FQDESV (reference sequence). CDR3 nucleotide sequence: TGTGCCAGCAGCTTAGGGCAGGGGAACACTGAAGCTTTCTTT. Translated: CASSLGQGNTEAFF.

A single count supports this clone. The CDR3 sequence is CSGIWGADTQYF. The CDR3 bases are TGCAGCGGTATTTGGGGCGCAGATACGCAGTATTTT. The J gene is TRBJ2-3, the V gene TRBV29-1; perhaps TRBD1 as D (5 bases). V was clipped by 7 bases and J by 4 bases, with 12 bases between them. The CDR3 covers 12 residues. Germline V gives CDR1 SQVTM, CDR2 ANQGSEA.

This chain links TRBV6-5 with TRBJ1-3; TRBD1 is a possible D gene (5 bases). Germline-derived CDR1 and CDR2 are MNHEY and SVGAGI. Trimming took off 6 bases at V and 6 bases at J, with 18 bases between the two ends. The CDR3 is 15 amino acids. This chain's CDR3 is CASSPTPTGENTIYF. CDR3 DNA sequence: TGTGCCAGCAGCCCGACCCCGACGGGGGAAAACACCATATATTTT.

This chain links TRBV6-1 with TRBJ2-3; TRBD2 agrees at 12 bases. The J segment lost 5 bases and the V segment lost 4 bases, leaving 4 bases of the junction unmatched. CDR1 and CDR2 (germline): MNHNS, SASEGT. The CDR3 extends over 15 amino acids. Here the CDR3 reads CASSATSGRGDTQYF. CDR3 DNA: TGTGCCAGCAGTGCGACTAGCGGGAGAGGAGATACGCAGTATTTT.

This clone was detected only once. This chain uses TRBV30 with TRBJ2-1; 10 bases fit TRBD2. After removal of 4 bases from V and 6 bases from J, the junction contained 6 bases not matched to a gene. The CDR3 is made up of 14 amino acids. CDR1 and CDR2 from the germline V gene are GTSNPN and SVGIG (reference sequence). This CDR3 reads CAWTRTSGANEQFF. In DNA, the CDR3 is TGTGCCTGGACCCGGACTAGCGGAGCCAATGAGCAGTTCTTC. Based on the CDR3 plus reference TRBV30 and TRBJ2-1, the full variable domain is SQTIHQWPATLVQPVGSPLSLECTVEGTSNPNLYWYRQAAGRGLQLLFYSVGIGQISSEVPQNLSASRPQDRQFILSSKKLLLSDSGFYLCAWTRTSGANEQFFGPGTRLTVL.

This chain links TRBV5-6 with TRBJ2-5; 10 bases align to TRBD2. Unmatched junction bases numbered 5, after V lost 3 bases and J lost 3 bases. The length of the CDR3 is 15 residues. Germline CDR1 and CDR2: SGHDT and YYEEEE. The CDR3 loop is CASSYQRGGEETQYF. For the CDR3, the DNA is TGTGCCAGCAGCTACCAGCGGGGGGGAGAAGAGACCCAGTACTTC.

This clone was observed a single time. The V gene is TRBV6-4, the J gene TRBJ2-3; the match to TRBD1 covers 8 bases. This CDR3 has 13 residues. Germline lookup yields CDR1 MRHNA and CDR2 SNTAGT. Trimming removed 5 bases from V and 6 bases from J; junction bases left unmatched: 4. The CDR3 bases are TGTGCCAGCAGTAACCAGGGGGCCGATACGCAGTATTTT. Translation: CASSNQGADTQYF.

The sample holds one count of this clone. The rearrangement joins TRBV19 to TRBJ2-7, with 8 bases matching TRBD1. Germline-derived CDR1 and CDR2 are LNHDA and SQIVND (reference sequence). Trimming at V came to 9 bases and at J to 3 bases, leaving 7 bases not matched to a gene. The CDR3 sequence is 13 residues long. The DNA of the CDR3 is TGTGCCAGCCGAGGACAGGGTGTCTACGAGCAGTACTTC. Translated, it gives CASRGQGVYEQYF.

The chain uses TRBV7-2 and TRBJ1-1; D gene ambiguous. The V end was cut by 1 base, the J end by 11 bases, with 14 bases between. Germline V lookup: CDR1 SGHTA, CDR2 FQGNSA. This CDR3 spans 13 amino acids. The CDR3 DNA reads TGTGCCAGCAGCTTAGTATCGAGGAGCAAGGCTTTCTTT. The encoded protein is CASSLVSRSKAFF.

The chain is built from TRBV6-5 and TRBJ1-2; 9 bases line up with TRBD1. Unmatched junction bases numbered 8, after V lost 5 bases and J lost 7 bases. CDR1 and CDR2 (germline): MNHEY, SVGAGI. The CDR3 sequence is 14 residues long. The CDR3 reads CASSKQGAPGGYTF. The CDR3 DNA sequence: TGTGCCAGCAGTAAACAGGGGGCGCCAGGTGGCTACACCTTC.

The gene calls are TRBV5-1 and TRBJ2-3; 8 bases align to TRBD2. CDR3 length equals 15 residues. CDR1 is SGHRS and CDR2 is YFSETQ in the germline V gene. DNA of the CDR3: TGCGCTGGGGGGACTAGAAGGGGGTGGGCAGATACGCAGTATTTT. Residues: CAGGTRRGWADTQYF.

The chain is built from TRBV9 and TRBJ2-1, with TRBD1 as a possible D gene (6 bases). Looked up from germline, CDR1 is SGDLS and CDR2 is YYNGEE. V lost 0 bases and J lost 5, with 12 bases in between. The CDR3 is 15 residues long. The CDR3 loop is CASSVGGLTHNEQFF. In DNA, the CDR3 is TGTGCCAGCAGCGTAGGGGGGCTAACGCACAATGAGCAGTTCTTC.

The chain uses TRBV6-6 and TRBJ1-3; no clear D. V was shortened by 8 bases and J by 0 bases, with 5 bases between the two germline ends. The CDR3 is 12 residues long. Germline V lookup: CDR1 MNHNY, CDR2 SVGAGI (reference sequence). CDR3 sequence reads: CASGDSGNTIYF. The CDR3 DNA sequence: TGTGCCAGCGGAGACTCTGGAAACACCATATATTTT.